The TCR beta chain under discussion was sequenced for a study of blood T cell repertoires in COVID-19. Clones were read by immunoSEQ multiplex PCR, and TCRdb kept only the in-frame ones, dropping some. The sample carries 70,000 to 95,000 clones, 80% to 90% recorded once. The specimen was peripheral blood. This TCR came from a human donor in a cohort sampled during active COVID-19.

The CDR3 DNA sequence: TGTGCCAGCAGCTTGTCTTACAATGAGCAGTTCTTC. It is translated as CASSLSYNEQFF. J is TRBJ2-1 and V is TRBV5-4; D gene unclear. This CDR3 spans 12 amino acids. The germline gives CDR1 SGHNT, CDR2 YYREEE (reference sequence). Trimming took off 1 base at V and 4 bases at J, with 3 bases between the two ends.